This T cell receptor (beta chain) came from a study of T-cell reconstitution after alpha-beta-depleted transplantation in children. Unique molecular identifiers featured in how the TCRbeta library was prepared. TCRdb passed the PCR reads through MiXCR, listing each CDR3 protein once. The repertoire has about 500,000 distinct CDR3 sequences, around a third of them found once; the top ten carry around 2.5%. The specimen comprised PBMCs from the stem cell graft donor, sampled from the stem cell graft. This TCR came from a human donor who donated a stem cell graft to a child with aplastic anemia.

The CDR3 nucleotides are TGTGCCAGCAGCCCCTACAGCGCAACTAATGAAAAACTGTTTTTT. Protein sequence: CASSPYSATNEKLFF. This chain joins TRBV11-1 and TRBJ1-4; D not certain. The CDR3 is 15 amino acids. Germline loops: CDR1 SGHAT, CDR2 FQDESV (reference sequence). V was clipped by 5 bases and J by 0 bases, with 10 bases between them.